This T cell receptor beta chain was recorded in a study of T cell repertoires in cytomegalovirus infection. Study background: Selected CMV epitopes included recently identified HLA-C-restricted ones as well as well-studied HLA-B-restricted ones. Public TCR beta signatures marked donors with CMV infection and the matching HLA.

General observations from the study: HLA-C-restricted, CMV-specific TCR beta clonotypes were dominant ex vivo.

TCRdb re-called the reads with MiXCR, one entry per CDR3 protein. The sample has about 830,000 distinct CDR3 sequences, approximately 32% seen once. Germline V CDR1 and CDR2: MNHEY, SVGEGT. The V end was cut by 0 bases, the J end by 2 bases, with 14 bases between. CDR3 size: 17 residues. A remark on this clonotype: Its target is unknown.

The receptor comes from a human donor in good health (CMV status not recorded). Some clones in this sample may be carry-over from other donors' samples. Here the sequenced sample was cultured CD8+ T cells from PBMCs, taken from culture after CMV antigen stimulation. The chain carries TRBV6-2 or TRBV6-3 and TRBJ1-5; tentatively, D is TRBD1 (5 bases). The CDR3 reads CASSYSVQGLGNQPQHF. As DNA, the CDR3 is TGTGCCAGCAGTTACTCTGTCCAGGGCCTCGGCAATCAGCCCCAGCATTTT.